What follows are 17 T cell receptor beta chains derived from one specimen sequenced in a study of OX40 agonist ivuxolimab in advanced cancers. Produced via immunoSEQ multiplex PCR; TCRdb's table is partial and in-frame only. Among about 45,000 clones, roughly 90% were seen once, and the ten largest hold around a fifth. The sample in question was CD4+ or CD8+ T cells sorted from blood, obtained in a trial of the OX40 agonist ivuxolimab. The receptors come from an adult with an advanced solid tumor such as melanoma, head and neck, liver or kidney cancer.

The CDR3 region has the DNA TGTGCCAGTAGTGCCGGGACTAACTACGAGCAGTACTTC. Translating it yields CASSAGTNYEQYF. V gene TRBV19 combines with J gene TRBJ2-7; TRBD2 agrees at 7 bases. CDR1 LNHDA and CDR2 SQIVND come from the germline V gene (reference sequence). The CDR3 spans 13 residues. Unmatched junction bases numbered 4, after V lost 5 bases and J lost 3 bases.

As DNA, the CDR3 is TGTGCCAGCAGCTTAGTAGTGGGGGCCCACGAGCAGTACTTC. It codes for CASSLVVGAHEQYF. V is TRBV7-2 and J is TRBJ2-7; D possibly corresponds to TRBD1 (6 bases). Germline CDR1 SGHTA, CDR2 FQGNSA. The V gene lost 1 base and the J gene lost 5 bases, with 12 bases spanning the gap. The CDR3 spans 14 residues.

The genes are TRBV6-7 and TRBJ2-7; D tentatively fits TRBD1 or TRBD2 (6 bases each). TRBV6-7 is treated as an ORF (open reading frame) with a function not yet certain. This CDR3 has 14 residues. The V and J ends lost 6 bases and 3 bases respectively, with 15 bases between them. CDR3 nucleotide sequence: TGTGCCAGCAGACGGGGGTCAGGGGTCTACGAGCAGTACTTC. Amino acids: CASRRGSGVYEQYF.

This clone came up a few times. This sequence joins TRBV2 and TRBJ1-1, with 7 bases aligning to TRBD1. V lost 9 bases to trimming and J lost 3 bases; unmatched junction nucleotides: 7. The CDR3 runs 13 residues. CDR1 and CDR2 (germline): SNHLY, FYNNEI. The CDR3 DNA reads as TGTGCCAGAGGACAGGAATTGGACACTGAAGCTTTCTTT. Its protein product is CARGQELDTEAFF.

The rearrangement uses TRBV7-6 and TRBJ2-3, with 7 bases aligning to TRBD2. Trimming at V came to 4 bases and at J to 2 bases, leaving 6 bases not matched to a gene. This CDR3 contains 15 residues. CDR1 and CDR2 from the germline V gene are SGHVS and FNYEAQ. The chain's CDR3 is CASSSKRGVTDTQYF. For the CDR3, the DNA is TGTGCCAGCAGCTCCAAGCGGGGAGTCACAGATACGCAGTATTTT.

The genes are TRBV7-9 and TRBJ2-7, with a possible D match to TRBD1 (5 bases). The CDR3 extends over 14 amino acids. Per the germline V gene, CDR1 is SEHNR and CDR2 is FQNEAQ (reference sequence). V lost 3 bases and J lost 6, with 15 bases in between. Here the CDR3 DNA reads TGTGCCAGCAGCTTGGACATTCACACTGGCGAGCAGTACTTC. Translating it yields CASSLDIHTGEQYF.

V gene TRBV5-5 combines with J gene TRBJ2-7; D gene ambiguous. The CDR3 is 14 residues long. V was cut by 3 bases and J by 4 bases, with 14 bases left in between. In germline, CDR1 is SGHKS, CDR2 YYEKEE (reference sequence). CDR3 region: CASSSLLSAYEQYF. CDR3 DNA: TGTGCCAGCAGCTCCTTGTTATCGGCTTACGAGCAGTACTTC.

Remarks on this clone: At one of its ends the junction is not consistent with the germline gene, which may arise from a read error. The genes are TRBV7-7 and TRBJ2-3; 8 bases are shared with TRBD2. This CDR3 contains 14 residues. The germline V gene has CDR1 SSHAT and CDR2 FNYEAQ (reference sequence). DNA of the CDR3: TGTGCTAGCAGCCCGACGGGAGGGCCGGATACGCAGTATTTT. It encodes CASSPTGGPDTQYF.

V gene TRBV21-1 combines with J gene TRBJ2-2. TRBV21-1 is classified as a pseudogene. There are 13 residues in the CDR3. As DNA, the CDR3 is TGTGCCAGCAGCAAGTGGGGGACCGGGGAGCTGTTTTTT. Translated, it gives CASSKWGTGELFF.

The CDR3 here is CASSLGAPTNYGYTF. In DNA form, the CDR3 reads TGTGCCAGCAGCTTGGGGGCGCCTACTAACTATGGCTACACCTTC. The chain recombines TRBV5-6 with TRBJ1-2; D uncertain. This CDR3 comprises 15 residues. CDR1 and CDR2 (germline): SGHDT, YYEEEE. Trimming left V 0 bases short and J 0 bases short, with 9 bases between.

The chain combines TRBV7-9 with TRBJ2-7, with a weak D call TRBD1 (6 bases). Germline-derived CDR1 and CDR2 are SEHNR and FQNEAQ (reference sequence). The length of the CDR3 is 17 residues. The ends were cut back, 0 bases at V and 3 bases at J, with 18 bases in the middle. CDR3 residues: CASSLAARQARGYEQYF. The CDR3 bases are TGTGCCAGCAGCTTAGCAGCCCGACAGGCGAGGGGCTACGAGCAGTACTTC.

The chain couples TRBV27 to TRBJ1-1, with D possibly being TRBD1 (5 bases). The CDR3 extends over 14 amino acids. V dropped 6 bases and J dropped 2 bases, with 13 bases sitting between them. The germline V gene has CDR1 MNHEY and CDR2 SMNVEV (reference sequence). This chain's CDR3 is CASSVLGPNTEAFF. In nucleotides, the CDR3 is TGTGCCAGCAGCGTATTGGGACCCAACACTGAAGCTTTCTTT.

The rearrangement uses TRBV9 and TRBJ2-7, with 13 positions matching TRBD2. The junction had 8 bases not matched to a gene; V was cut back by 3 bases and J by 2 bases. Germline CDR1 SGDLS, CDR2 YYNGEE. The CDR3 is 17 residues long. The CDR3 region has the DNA TGTGCCAGCAGCGCCCCCGGGGGACTAGCGGGAACCTACGAGCAGTACTTC. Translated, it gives CASSAPGGLAGTYEQYF.

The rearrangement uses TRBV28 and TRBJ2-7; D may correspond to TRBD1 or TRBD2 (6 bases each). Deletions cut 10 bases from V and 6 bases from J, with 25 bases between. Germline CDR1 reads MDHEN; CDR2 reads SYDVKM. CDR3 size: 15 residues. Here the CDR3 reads CATAALSGAPSEQYF. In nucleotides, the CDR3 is TGTGCCACAGCAGCCTTATCGGGGGCGCCCAGCGAGCAGTACTTC.

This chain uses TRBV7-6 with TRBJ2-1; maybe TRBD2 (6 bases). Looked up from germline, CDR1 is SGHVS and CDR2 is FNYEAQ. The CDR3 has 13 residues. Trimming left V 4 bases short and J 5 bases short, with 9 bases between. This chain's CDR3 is CASSSGLDNEQFF. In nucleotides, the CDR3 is TGTGCCAGCAGCTCGGGACTCGACAATGAGCAGTTCTTC.

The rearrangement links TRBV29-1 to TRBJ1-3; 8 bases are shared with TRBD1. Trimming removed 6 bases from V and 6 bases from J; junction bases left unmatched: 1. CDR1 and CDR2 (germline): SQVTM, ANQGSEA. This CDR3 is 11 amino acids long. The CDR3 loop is CSVGQENTIYF. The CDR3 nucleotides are TGCAGCGTGGGACAGGAAAACACCATATATTTT.

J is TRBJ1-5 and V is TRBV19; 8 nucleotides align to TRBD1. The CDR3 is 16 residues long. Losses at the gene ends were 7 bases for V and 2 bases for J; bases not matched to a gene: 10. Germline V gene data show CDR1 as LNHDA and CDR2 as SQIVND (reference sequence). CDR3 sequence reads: CASTYQQGDGNQPQHF. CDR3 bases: TGTGCCAGTACTTACCAACAGGGGGATGGCAATCAGCCCCAGCATTTT.